Listed here are 10 T cell receptor beta chains from one sample, sequenced in a study of tumor-infiltrating lymphocytes in primary liver carcinoma (dated by TCRdb to about 2017). Without any cell sorting, total RNA and DNA were co-extracted from about 20-30 mg of bulk tissue using the AllPrep DNA/RNA mini kit. The run used an Illumina HiSeq 2500. A constant-region primer and ProtoScript II reverse transcriptase were used to reverse-transcribe TCRbeta-specific cDNA from about 500 ng total RNA. The TCRbeta libraries were prepared through three rounds of nested multiplex PCR following a slightly modified ARM-PCR procedure. Each of the first two PCR rounds ran for approximately 10 cycles using multiplex TRBV1-TRBV30 forward primers together with a Cbeta reverse primer. The raw public reads went through TCRdb reprocessing: fastp at Q25, MiXCR clone calling, in-frame beta chains kept. All rows with the same CDR3 protein become a single entry with the most common DNA and genes. This sample lists some 95,000 distinct CDR3 sequences; about 73% were detected once. Of the sample, roughly 27% falls within the top ten clones.

The sequenced sample was tumor-adjacent normal liver tissue. These receptors were collected from a man aged 40-55 years with primary liver carcinoma and hepatitis B virus infection.

In regard to this clonotype: A much larger clone differs from this one at a single base, so this may be a read error. This CDR3 is missing its conserved last phenylalanine or tryptophan, likely due to a read error. This chain uses TRBV12-3 or TRBV12-4 with TRBJ2-2; tentatively, D is TRBD1 (6 bases). Trimming stripped 1 base from V and 3 bases from J, with 12 bases between. This CDR3 has 16 amino acids. CDR3 nucleotides: TGTGCCAGCAGTTTAGGAGCAGGGGCCTACACCGGGGAGCTGTTTTCT. It yields the protein CASSLGAGAYTGELFS.

A word on this clonotype: A much larger clone is a single base away; this may be a read error. The V and J genes are TRBV28 and TRBJ1-1; D is undetermined. Germline loops: CDR1 MDHEN, CDR2 SYDVKM. The CDR3 length is 14 residues. CDR3 DNA: TGTGCCAGCAGTTTAGGGGTCCAGGTGGCTGAAGCTTCCTTT. It translates to CASSLGVQVAEASF. Full variable domain (remainder filled in from reference TRBV28 and TRBJ1-1): DVKVTQSSRYLVKRTGEKVFLECVQDMDHENMFWYRQDPGLGLRLIYFSYDVKMKEKGDIPEGYSVSREKKERFSLILESASTNQTSMYLCASSLGVQVAEASFGQGTRLTVV.

This chain links TRBV28 with TRBJ1-5; D unresolved. The CDR3 is made up of 14 amino acids. CDR1 is MDHEN, CDR2 SYDVKM, per germline. Between the trimmed V and J ends, which lost 5 bases and 7 bases, there was a span of 15 bases. CDR3 loop: CASSPPVEGQPQHF. As DNA, the CDR3 is TGTGCCAGCAGTCCCCCAGTTGAGGGCCAGCCCCAGCATTTT.

With regard to this clonotype: This may stem from a read error, because a much larger clone lies one nucleotide away. The chain recombines TRBV10-2 with TRBJ2-1, with D perhaps TRBD2 (5 bases). From germline, CDR1 is WSHSY and CDR2 SAAADI. The CDR3 loop spans 12 amino acids. The V and J ends lost 5 bases and 6 bases respectively, with 8 bases between them. The CDR3 nucleotides are TGCGCCAGCAGTCGGGGAATCAATGAGCAGTTCTTC. This translates into CASSRGINEQFF.

This clonotype came up many times. The chain combines TRBV29-1 with TRBJ2-3, with 12 bases lining up with TRBD2. V lost 4 bases, J lost 2 bases, and 1 base stayed unmatched. This CDR3 spans 14 amino acids. Germline lookup yields CDR1 SQVTM and CDR2 ANQGSEA. The CDR3 DNA reads as TGCAGCGTTGGGACTAGCGGGGACACAGATACGCAGTATTTT. Translation: CSVGTSGDTDTQYF.

The chain is built from TRBV11-2 and TRBJ2-1; 8 nucleotides agree with TRBD2. The tail of the sequence fits TRBJ2-7 better, so the J call may be wrong. Germline lookup yields CDR1 SGHAT and CDR2 FQNNGV. This CDR3 region has 16 residues. This chain's CDR3 is CTISLDIGLAMGEQYF. As DNA, the CDR3 is TGTACCATCAGCTTGGATATCGGACTAGCCATGGGTGAGCAGTACTTC.

Comments on this clonotype: This likely comes from a read error, as the CDR3 has no conserved phenylalanine or tryptophan at its end. The chain joins TRBV11-2 to TRBJ2-7; 8 bases line up with TRBD1. Germline CDR1 reads SGHAT; CDR2 reads FQNNGV. Germline trimming cut 6 bases from V and 5 bases from J; bases unmatched to any gene: 9. The CDR3 sequence is 14 residues long. This CDR3 is CASSSGQGGHEQYY. The CDR3 DNA follows: TGTGCCAGCAGTTCAGGACAGGGCGGCCACGAGCAGTACTAC.

In the case of this clonotype: A read error may produce the germline difference seen at one junction end. V usage is TRBV6-5 and J usage is TRBJ2-3, with 7 positions matching TRBD2. Germline CDR1 reads MNHEY; CDR2 reads SVGAGI. CDR3 length equals 15 residues. CDR3 in amino acids: CAISPSGGATDTQYF. CDR3 in DNA: TGTGCCATCAGTCCCTCGGGAGGCGCTACAGATACGCAGTATTTT.

Worth noting for this clonotype: This may arise from a read error, as a much more abundant clone is one base away. The V and J genes are TRBV6-5 and TRBJ1-1; D ambiguous. CDR1 MNHEY and CDR2 SVGAGI come from the germline V gene. The CDR3 loop spans 11 amino acids. The CDR3 DNA is TGTGCCGGCAGTTCTGGCACTGAAGCTTTCTTT. As protein: CAGSSGTEAFF.

Concerning this clonotype: It is likely a read error, because the conserved phenylalanine at the end of the CDR3 is missing. The chain couples TRBV11-2 to TRBJ2-1; 13 nucleotides agree with TRBD2. Per germline, CDR1 SGHAT and CDR2 FQNNGV. With V trimmed by 1 base and J by 6 bases, 3 bases remained unmatched. This CDR3 comprises 16 residues. This chain's CDR3 is CASSLVTSGGCNEQFV. The CDR3 bases are TGTGCCAGCAGCTTAGTGACTAGCGGGGGGTGCAATGAGCAGTTCGTC.